The next 27 T cell receptor beta chains were all read from a single sample in a study of blood T cell repertoires in COVID-19. Sequenced by immunoSEQ multiplex PCR; TCRdb stores in-frame clones only, minus some. The data contain more than 200,000 clones, roughly nine tenths of them singletons. Specimen: peripheral blood. The source of these receptors is a man between 35 and 55 years old with acute or convalescent COVID-19.

The chain combines TRBV19 with TRBJ1-5; possible D gene TRBD1, 5 bases. CDR3 size: 12 residues. Trimming removed 3 bases from V and 6 bases from J, with 6 bases in between. Germline assignment: CDR1 LNHDA and CDR2 SQIVND (reference sequence). CDR3 DNA sequence: TGTGCCAGTAGTATGACAGCTCAGCCCCAGCATTTT. Protein sequence: CASSMTAQPQHF.

The chain couples TRBV18 to TRBJ1-1; 9 positions match TRBD1. Germline CDR1 KGHSH, CDR2 LQKENI. The CDR3 is 13 amino acids. V dropped 5 bases and J dropped 5; count of bases not matched to a gene: 3. The CDR3: CASSTGGSTEAFF. The CDR3 region has the DNA TGTGCCAGCTCAACAGGGGGCTCGACTGAAGCTTTCTTT.

This clone was observed a few times. J is TRBJ1-6 and V is TRBV18; D remains unclear. The germline CDR1 and CDR2 sequences are KGHSH and LQKENI. The CDR3 is 19 amino acids. Trimming removed 2 bases at V and 0 bases at J, with 17 bases between. The CDR3 DNA reads as TGTGCCAGCTCACCATTTGCTCGAGATCCTCGCTCCTATAATTCACCCCTCCACTTT. Its translation: CASSPFARDPRSYNSPLHF.

The J gene is TRBJ2-3, the V gene TRBV27; the match to TRBD1 covers 10 bases. V was pared by 2 bases and J by 6 bases, with 8 bases of the junction left unmatched. There are 16 residues in the CDR3. Germline assignment: CDR1 MNHEY and CDR2 SMNVEV (reference sequence). The CDR3 protein is CASSLPGTGEGDTQYF. For the CDR3, the DNA is TGTGCCAGCAGTTTACCCGGGACAGGGGAGGGGGATACGCAGTATTTT.

This sequence joins TRBV3-1 (or the pseudogene TRBV3-2) and TRBJ1-2; 7 nucleotides match TRBD1. The length of the CDR3 is 14 residues. J was trimmed by 6 bases and V by 3 bases; bases with no gene match: 7. CDR1 is LGHDT and CDR2 is YNNKEL in the germline V gene (reference sequence). The CDR3 DNA sequence: TGTGCCAGCAGCCAGCTTACAGGGGCAGATGGCTACACCTTC. Residues: CASSQLTGADGYTF.

J is TRBJ1-2 and V is TRBV9; TRBD1 matches at 8 bases. The CDR3 has 15 residues. V was pared by 3 bases and J by 5 bases, with 9 bases of the junction left unmatched. CDR1 is SGDLS, CDR2 YYNGEE, per germline. As DNA, the CDR3 is TGTGCCAGCAGCGAGAGGACAGGGTCGCCATATGGCTACACCTTC. Translating it yields CASSERTGSPYGYTF.

The rearrangement uses TRBV14 and TRBJ1-2; possible D gene TRBD1, 6 bases. In germline, CDR1 is SGHDN, CDR2 FVKESK. The CDR3 is 14 amino acids. Trimming pared 4 bases from V and 4 bases from J, leaving 13 bases between. Here the CDR3 reads CASSPPGGGYGYTF. CDR3 sequence (DNA): TGTGCCAGCAGCCCTCCGGGAGGGGGCTATGGCTACACCTTC.

The chain employs TRBV9 and TRBJ2-7; TRBD1 matches at 9 bases. V dropped 0 bases and J dropped 5; count of bases not matched to a gene: 12. Germline V gene data show CDR1 as SGDLS and CDR2 as YYNGEE. The CDR3 spans 17 residues. The CDR3 reads CASSVDGTGYEKDEQYF. The CDR3 region has the DNA TGTGCCAGCAGCGTAGATGGGACAGGGTACGAAAAGGACGAGCAGTACTTC.

The genes are TRBV11-3 and TRBJ1-1; 7 positions match TRBD1. V gave up 6 bases and J gave up 0 bases; unmatched junction bases: 4. Germline V lookup: CDR1 SGHNT, CDR2 YENEEA. This CDR3 is 14 amino acids long. The CDR3 DNA is TGTGCCAGCAGTCTAGGGGGCCTGAACACTGAAGCTTTCTTT. This translates into CASSLGGLNTEAFF.

The chain is built from TRBV25-1 and TRBJ2-7, with 10 bases aligning to TRBD2. The CDR3 runs 15 residues. CDR1 is MGHDK and CDR2 is SYGVNS in the germline V gene. J was trimmed by 2 bases and V by 4 bases; bases with no gene match: 5. CDR3 residues: CASSALAGETYEQYF. For the CDR3, the DNA is TGTGCCAGCAGTGCCCTAGCGGGGGAAACCTACGAGCAGTACTTC.

The rearrangement joins TRBV9 to TRBJ2-1; D might be TRBD2 (6 bases). Between the trimmed V and J ends, which lost 4 bases and 2 bases, there was a span of 13 bases. The germline V gene has CDR1 SGDLS and CDR2 YYNGEE. The CDR3 runs to 15 residues. The CDR3 DNA reads as TGTGCCAGCAGCCCCTCCCCTAGCGCCTACAATGAGCAGTTCTTC. Amino acids: CASSPSPSAYNEQFF.

V gene TRBV7-3 combines with J gene TRBJ2-3, with TRBD2 identical over 7 bases. This CDR3 has 15 amino acids. Germline V gene sequence: CDR1 SGHTA, CDR2 FQGTGA. Trimming cost V 4 bases and J 3 bases; bases outside gene matches: 7. CDR3 coding DNA: TGTGCCAGCAGCTACGGGACGGGGGGAACAGATACGCAGTATTTT. Protein sequence: CASSYGTGGTDTQYF.

Ten or more counts support this clone. The J gene is TRBJ2-2, the V gene TRBV2; 7 nucleotides align to TRBD1. Germline V lookup: CDR1 SNHLY, CDR2 FYNNEI. This CDR3 has 14 amino acids. J was trimmed by 8 bases and V by 3 bases; bases with no gene match: 6. In DNA form, the CDR3 reads TGTGCCAGCAGTGAGGGACAGCTCAAAGGGGAGCTGTTTTTT. Translated, it gives CASSEGQLKGELFF.

This clone was counted a few times. This chain's CDR3 is CASSQNRELQGGYTF. The CDR3 nucleotides read TGCGCCAGCAGCCAAAACCGGGAGCTTCAGGGTGGCTACACCTTC. The chain recombines TRBV4-3 with TRBJ1-2, with a tentative D call TRBD1 (5 bases). Looked up from germline, CDR1 is LGHNA and CDR2 is YSLEER. Trimming left V 2 bases short and J 7 bases short, with 17 bases between. The CDR3 totals 15 residues.

The genes are TRBV4-1 and TRBJ1-1; tentative D call: TRBD1 (5 bases). Germline V gene sequence: CDR1 MGHRA, CDR2 YSYEKL. V lost 2 bases to trimming and J lost 4 bases, with 11 bases between them. The CDR3 is 14 amino acids. The DNA for the CDR3 is TGCGCCAGCAGCCAATGGGAGGGGAGCACTGAAGCTTTCTTT. Translated, it gives CASSQWEGSTEAFF.

This chain uses TRBV5-1 with TRBJ2-7; D ambiguous. The germline gives CDR1 SGHRS, CDR2 YFSETQ. Trimming took 0 bases from V and 4 from J, leaving 5 bases between them. CDR3 length equals 12 residues. CDR3 nucleotides: TGCGCCAGCAGCTTGGTAGCATACGAGCAGTACTTC. The encoded protein is CASSLVAYEQYF.

V usage is TRBV19 and J usage is TRBJ1-2; 11 nucleotides align to TRBD1. The CDR3 spans 15 residues. Germline V CDR1 and CDR2: LNHDA, SQIVND (reference sequence). Trimming at V came to 3 bases and at J to 6 bases, leaving 6 bases not matched to a gene. The CDR3 spells CASSIPDRGPDGYTF. The CDR3 DNA reads TGTGCCAGTAGTATCCCGGACAGGGGGCCTGATGGCTACACCTTC.

The chain employs TRBV7-6 and TRBJ2-7, with TRBD2 matching 8 bases. Germline V lookup: CDR1 SGHVS, CDR2 FNYEAQ. The CDR3 has 14 residues. V lost 5 bases to trimming and J lost 3 bases; unmatched junction nucleotides: 6. The CDR3 bases are TGTGCCAGCAGCCCAGGACTAGCTGGCTACGAGCAGTACTTC. This sequence encodes CASSPGLAGYEQYF.

This sequence joins TRBV6-6 and TRBJ1-1, with 10 positions matching TRBD1. The CDR3 is 16 residues long. Trimming cost V 4 bases and J 3 bases; bases outside gene matches: 8. Germline V gene lookup returns CDR1 MNHNY and CDR2 SVGAGI (reference sequence). The chain's CDR3 is CASSLPRTGGDTEAFF. CDR3 nucleotide sequence: TGTGCCAGCAGTTTACCCCGGACAGGGGGGGACACTGAAGCTTTCTTT.

This chain connects TRBV5-8 to TRBJ1-2, with TRBD1 matching over 9 bases. This CDR3 has 14 residues. The trim removed 1 base at V and 7 bases at J, leaving 5 bases unmatched. CDR1 SGHTS and CDR2 YDEGEE come from the germline V gene. The CDR3 bases are TGTGCCAGCAGCTTGATACAGGGGGCGCGTGGCTACACCTTC. This codes for CASSLIQGARGYTF.

V gene TRBV27 combines with J gene TRBJ2-4, with D possibly matching TRBD1 (6 bases). From germline, CDR1 is MNHEY and CDR2 SMNVEV (reference sequence). V was trimmed by 4 bases and J by 6 bases, leaving 19 bases between them. This CDR3 contains 16 residues. The CDR3 region has the DNA TGTGCCAGCAGTTCGATGGGCGCAGGGGTTGGAAACATTCAGTACTTC. Protein product: CASSSMGAGVGNIQYF.

The gene calls are TRBV19 and TRBJ2-7; 9 bases fit TRBD1. This CDR3 has 15 amino acids. With 11 bases clipped from V and 0 bases from J, the junction kept 11 bases outside the gene matches. CDR1 and CDR2 (germline): LNHDA, SQIVND (reference sequence). CDR3 sequence (DNA): TGTGCCCAAACCGGGACAGGGCTTTTCTCCTACGAGCAGTACTTC. Residues: CAQTGTGLFSYEQYF.

The chain employs TRBV7-9 and TRBJ2-6, with 7 bases matching TRBD2. Germline loops: CDR1 SEHNR, CDR2 FQNEAQ (reference sequence). The CDR3 length is 15 residues. V was clipped by 1 base and J by 4 bases; unmatched bases: 1. CDR3 sequence (DNA): TGTGCCAGCAGCTTAGTTAGCGGGGGGGCCAACGTCCTGACTTTC. Translated: CASSLVSGGANVLTF.

This clone was detected only once. The chain is built from TRBV7-9 and TRBJ1-2; TRBD1 matches 8 bases. V lost 5 bases to trimming and J lost 4 bases; unmatched junction nucleotides: 12. Germline assignment: CDR1 SEHNR and CDR2 FQNEAQ (reference sequence). The CDR3 is 16 amino acids. The CDR3, as DNA: TGTGCCAGCAGCGTAGAGACAGGGGAGTTTGTCTATGGCTACACCTTC. Translation gives CASSVETGEFVYGYTF.

This chain connects TRBV28 to TRBJ2-7, with a possible D match to TRBD1 (5 bases). There are 12 residues in the CDR3. V gave up 5 bases and J gave up 3 bases, with 8 bases separating them. Germline-derived CDR1 and CDR2 are MDHEN and SYDVKM. CDR3 loop: CASSTGIYEQYF. CDR3 DNA sequence: TGTGCCAGCAGTACAGGAATCTACGAGCAGTACTTC.

The chain recombines TRBV29-1 with TRBJ1-3, with D tentatively TRBD1 (6 bases). Germline values: CDR1 SQVTM, CDR2 ANQGSEA. This CDR3 is built from 12 residues. V gave up 5 bases and J gave up 1 base, with 6 bases separating them. The CDR3 nucleotides are TGCAGCGTTACAGGGTCTGGAAACACCATATATTTT. Its protein is CSVTGSGNTIYF.

V gene TRBV7-2 combines with J gene TRBJ1-1, with D perhaps TRBD1 (6 bases). This CDR3 comprises 14 residues. V dropped 3 bases and J dropped 4 bases, with 12 bases sitting between them. The germline V gene encodes CDR1 SGHTA and CDR2 FQGNSA. The CDR3 sequence: CASSFTGIGTEAFF. The CDR3 DNA is TGTGCCAGCAGCTTTACAGGGATCGGCACTGAAGCTTTCTTT.